This entry lists 32 T cell receptor beta chains sequenced from one sample in a study of T cells in localized non-small cell lung cancer. Measured with immunoSEQ multiplex PCR; TCRdb has only the in-frame clones, and not every one. The repertoire holds about 48,000 clones, approximately 80% seen once, with approximately 16% in the top ten. The sequences come from peripheral blood, collected before any cancer treatment. Receptors originate from a man aged 40 to 69 with stage I squamous cell lung carcinoma.

V and J are TRBV29-1 and TRBJ1-5; 9 bases map to TRBD1. With V trimmed by 6 bases and J by 5 bases, 8 bases remained unmatched. The CDR3 length is 14 residues. CDR1 and CDR2 (germline): SQVTM, ANQGSEA. CDR3 sequence: CSVTGTGIDQPQHF. The CDR3 nucleotides are TGCAGCGTCACCGGGACAGGGATCGATCAGCCCCAGCATTTT.

The chain uses TRBV7-9 and TRBJ2-3; D ambiguous. This CDR3 spans 15 amino acids. Trimming shortened V by 3 bases and J by 0 bases, and 10 bases separated the two germline ends. CDR1 and CDR2 from the germline V gene are SEHNR and FQNEAQ (reference sequence). The CDR3 DNA reads TGTGCCAGCAGCTTCCCCTTGGAGAGCACAGATACGCAGTATTTT. It yields the protein CASSFPLESTDTQYF.

The chain recombines TRBV18 with TRBJ2-3, with TRBD2 matching over 7 bases. The CDR3 runs 14 residues. Germline V lookup: CDR1 KGHSH, CDR2 LQKENI. The ends lost 3 bases at V and 0 bases at J; junction bases unmatched: 0. The CDR3 here is CASSPGGSTDTQYF. The CDR3 coding sequence is TGTGCCAGCTCACCGGGGGGGAGCACAGATACGCAGTATTTT.

This rearrangement joins TRBV4-2 to TRBJ1-2; TRBD1 might be the D (5 bases). Trimming cost V 1 base and J 7 bases, with 13 bases left between them. CDR3 length: 14 amino acids. Germline V gene lookup returns CDR1 LGHNA and CDR2 YNFKEQ. CDR3 nucleotide sequence: TGTGCCAGCAGCCAAGGGGGGAAGGGGCCTGGCTACACCTTC. It specifies CASSQGGKGPGYTF.

The chain recombines TRBV11-1 with TRBJ1-6; D gene ambiguous. V lost 5 bases, J lost 8 bases, and 13 bases lay in between. The CDR3 runs to 14 residues. Germline assignment: CDR1 SGHAT and CDR2 FQDESV (reference sequence). CDR3 nucleotides: TGTGCCAGCAGCCGATCCGAGTCCTATTCACCCCTCCACTTT. The encoded protein is CASSRSESYSPLHF.

This chain connects TRBV28 to TRBJ1-6; 10 bases line up with TRBD1. Germline values: CDR1 MDHEN, CDR2 SYDVKM. V trimming: 1 base; J trimming: 4 bases; junction bases outside the gene matches: 7. The CDR3 consists of 18 residues. The CDR3 here is CASSLLGGQGPYNSPLHF. The CDR3 nucleotides are TGTGCCAGCAGTTTATTAGGGGGACAGGGGCCTTATAATTCACCCCTCCACTTT.

This clone was counted ten times or more. V and J are TRBV9 and TRBJ1-1; the match to TRBD1 covers 7 bases. The CDR3 consists of 16 residues. Germline CDR1 SGDLS, CDR2 YYNGEE. V lost 3 bases and J lost 1; bases outside the gene matches: 9. CDR3 amino acids: CASSGDSRKGNTEAFF. The CDR3 DNA reads TGTGCCAGCAGCGGGGACAGCAGAAAGGGGAACACTGAAGCTTTCTTT.

The chain carries TRBV4-2 and TRBJ1-5; D uncertain. In germline, CDR1 is LGHNA, CDR2 YNFKEQ. The V and J ends lost 4 bases and 5 bases respectively, with 9 bases between them. The CDR3 length is 13 residues. The CDR3 loop reads CASSPEWDQPQHF. For the CDR3, the DNA is TGTGCCAGCAGCCCTGAATGGGATCAGCCCCAGCATTTT.

This clone was picked up one time. The chain couples TRBV4-3 to TRBJ2-1; 9 bases align to TRBD2. The CDR3 totals 13 residues. Germline lookup yields CDR1 LGHNA and CDR2 YSLEER. V lost 4 bases to trimming and J lost 9 bases; unmatched junction nucleotides: 4. The chain's CDR3 is CASSPSGVGEQFF. The CDR3 nucleotides are TGCGCCAGCAGCCCTAGCGGGGTGGGTGAGCAGTTCTTC.

This chain connects TRBV4-1 to TRBJ2-1, with 7 bases matching TRBD2. Trimming removed 0 bases from V and 3 bases from J; junction bases left unmatched: 8. Per the germline V gene, CDR1 is MGHRA and CDR2 is YSYEKL. This CDR3 contains 17 residues. CDR3 in DNA: TGCGCCAGCAGCCAAGAAACGGCGGGGGAGGGCTACAATGAGCAGTTCTTC. This encodes CASSQETAGEGYNEQFF.

The chain couples TRBV5-6 to TRBJ2-3; D gene unclear. The germline CDR1 and CDR2 sequences are SGHDT and YYEEEE. This CDR3 is 13 amino acids long. The V and J ends lost 3 bases and 2 bases respectively, with 7 bases between them. CDR3 in amino acids: CASSSLNTDTQYF. The CDR3 DNA sequence: TGTGCCAGCAGCTCGCTTAACACAGATACGCAGTATTTT.

A few counts support this clone. V and J are TRBV28 and TRBJ2-1; TRBD2 aligns across 11 bases. Germline assignment: CDR1 MDHEN and CDR2 SYDVKM. The V gene end was trimmed by 3 bases and the J gene end by 7 bases; junction bases not matched to a gene: 5. This CDR3 is built from 15 residues. CDR3 residues: CASSFRLAGGNEQFF. The CDR3 nucleotides are TGTGCCAGCAGTTTTCGGCTAGCGGGGGGTAATGAGCAGTTCTTC.

This rearrangement joins TRBV9 to TRBJ2-7; 8 bases match TRBD1. The CDR3 covers 15 residues. V gave up 3 bases and J gave up 3 bases; unmatched junction bases: 8. Looked up from germline, CDR1 is SGDLS and CDR2 is YYNGEE. This CDR3 is CASSESTGANYEQYF. The CDR3 DNA reads as TGTGCCAGCAGCGAATCGACAGGGGCTAACTACGAGCAGTACTTC. Full variable domain (rest looked up from reference TRBV9 and TRBJ2-7): DSGVTQTPKHLITATGQRVTLRCSPRSGDLSVYWYQQSLDQGLQFLIQYYNGEERAKGNILERFSAQQFPDLHSELNLSSLELGDSALYFCASSESTGANYEQYFGPGTRLTVT.

In this sample, this clone turned up once. The chain uses TRBV30 and TRBJ1-1, with TRBD1 matching over 8 bases. The CDR3 length is 15 residues. Germline loops: CDR1 GTSNPN, CDR2 SVGIG (reference sequence). V lost 0 bases to trimming and J lost 3 bases; unmatched junction nucleotides: 6. CDR3 sequence: CAWSVGTGVHTEAFF. The CDR3, as DNA: TGTGCCTGGAGTGTCGGGACAGGCGTTCACACTGAAGCTTTCTTT.

V gene TRBV5-8 combines with J gene TRBJ1-6; D is ambiguous. This CDR3 spans 12 amino acids. The germline V gene has CDR1 SGHTS and CDR2 YDEGEE. Trimming shortened V by 0 bases and J by 13 bases, and 8 bases separated the two germline ends. The CDR3: CASSLVQTPLHF. CDR3 DNA sequence: TGTGCCAGCAGCTTGGTCCAGACGCCCCTCCACTTT.

The chain joins TRBV28 to TRBJ2-3, with D possibly matching TRBD2 (5 bases). V lost 7 bases to trimming and J lost 1 base, with 15 bases between them. Germline V lookup: CDR1 MDHEN, CDR2 SYDVKM. This CDR3 has 15 residues. CDR3 sequence (DNA): TGTGCCAGCACCCCTCGGGGTAGGGGCACAGATACGCAGTATTTT. Protein: CASTPRGRGTDTQYF.

The rearrangement uses TRBV9 and TRBJ1-5; 7 bases are shared with TRBD1. The CDR3 loop spans 14 amino acids. CDR1 is SGDLS, CDR2 YYNGEE, per germline. Trimming cost V 3 bases and J 3 bases; bases outside gene matches: 3. CDR3 nucleotide sequence: TGTGCCAGCAGCGGGGGACAGTTCAATCAGCCCCAGCATTTT. Its translation is CASSGGQFNQPQHF. Full variable domain (missing parts from reference TRBV9 and TRBJ1-5): DSGVTQTPKHLITATGQRVTLRCSPRSGDLSVYWYQQSLDQGLQFLIQYYNGEERAKGNILERFSAQQFPDLHSELNLSSLELGDSALYFCASSGGQFNQPQHFGDGTRLSIL.

The chain joins TRBV7-7 to TRBJ2-3; D is tentatively TRBD1 or TRBD2 (5 bases each). V shed 5 bases and J shed 12 bases, with 15 bases lying between them. Germline V gene data show CDR1 as SSHAT and CDR2 as FNYEAQ (reference sequence). The length of the CDR3 is 12 residues. CDR3 DNA sequence: TGTGCCAGCAGCCACGGGACCGGCACCCAGTATTTT. Protein: CASSHGTGTQYF.

The V and J genes are TRBV4-2 and TRBJ1-2; D is unresolved. Trimming took 0 bases from V and 3 from J, leaving 14 bases between them. The CDR3 runs 16 residues. The germline V gene has CDR1 LGHNA and CDR2 YNFKEQ. The CDR3 here is CASSQEGNSDYYGYTF. DNA of the CDR3: TGTGCCAGCAGCCAAGAAGGGAACAGCGACTACTATGGCTACACCTTC.

J is TRBJ2-7 and V is TRBV5-1; 8 bases are shared with TRBD2. Germline-derived CDR1 and CDR2 are SGHRS and YFSETQ. CDR3 length equals 15 residues. With 0 bases clipped from V and 7 bases from J, the junction kept 9 bases outside the gene matches. The CDR3 loop is CASSLDMRGAREQYF. CDR3 coding DNA: TGCGCCAGCAGCTTGGACATGCGGGGGGCTCGGGAGCAGTACTTC.

The CDR3 is CASSLGPNYGYTF. The CDR3 nucleotides read TGTGCCAGCAGTTTGGGCCCTAACTATGGCTACACCTTC. The chain combines TRBV6-5 with TRBJ1-2; D gene unclear. The CDR3 sequence is 13 residues long. V lost 4 bases and J 0 bases, leaving 6 bases between the germline ends. The germline V gene encodes CDR1 MNHEY and CDR2 SVGAGI.

This clone was seen once. This chain connects TRBV2 to TRBJ2-7; D call uncertain. The germline gives CDR1 SNHLY, CDR2 FYNNEI. Trimming removed 2 bases from V and 2 bases from J, with 7 bases in between. The CDR3 has 13 amino acids. The CDR3 reads CASSESGPYEQYF. CDR3 bases: TGTGCCAGCAGTGAATCCGGCCCCTACGAGCAGTACTTC.

The CDR3 bases are TGTGCCAGCCTAGGACTAGCGGGGGGAAGTGAGCAGTTCTTC. This gives the protein CASLGLAGGSEQFF. V gene TRBV19 combines with J gene TRBJ2-1, with 14 bases identical to TRBD2. The J segment lost 9 bases and the V segment lost 9 bases, leaving 7 bases of the junction unmatched. This CDR3 has 14 residues. Germline V gene lookup returns CDR1 LNHDA and CDR2 SQIVND (reference sequence). The complete variable domain, with remaining parts taken from reference TRBV19 and TRBJ2-1, reads DGGITQSPKYLFRKEGQNVTLSCEQNLNHDAMYWYRQDPGQGLRLIYYSQIVNDFQKGDIAEGYSVSREKKESFPLTVTSAQKNPTAFYLCASLGLAGGSEQFFGPGTRLTVL.

This clone was found a few times. This rearrangement joins TRBV18 to TRBJ2-7, with a possible D match to TRBD1 (5 bases). From germline, CDR1 is KGHSH and CDR2 LQKENI. The CDR3 loop spans 12 amino acids. Trimming removed 6 bases from V and 3 bases from J, with 9 bases in between. CDR3 residues: CASSQTVYEQYF. DNA for the CDR3: TGTGCCAGCTCGCAGACAGTCTACGAGCAGTACTTC.

V is TRBV28 and J is TRBJ1-1; D ambiguous. Looked up from germline, CDR1 is MDHEN and CDR2 is SYDVKM. V was shortened by 7 bases and J by 1 base, with 13 bases between the two germline ends. The CDR3 consists of 14 residues. CDR3 in DNA: TGTGCCAGCACCCTTCAAGTCAGGAACACTGAAGCTTTCTTT. Protein sequence: CASTLQVRNTEAFF.

This chain links TRBV9 with TRBJ1-6, with 7 nucleotides matching TRBD1. The CDR3 is 15 amino acids. The ends lost 0 bases at V and 7 bases at J; junction bases unmatched: 4. CDR1 is SGDLS and CDR2 is YYNGEE in the germline V gene. The CDR3 nucleotides are TGTGCCAGCAGCGTAGCGGACAGGACGAATTCACCCCTCCACTTT. Amino acids: CASSVADRTNSPLHF.

This clone turned up a few times. The V gene is TRBV6-5, the J gene TRBJ2-3; D is uncertain. CDR3 length: 15 amino acids. Looked up from germline, CDR1 is MNHEY and CDR2 is SVGAGI. Trimming shortened V by 4 bases and J by 2 bases, and 13 bases separated the two germline ends. The chain's CDR3 is CASSSRNRATDTQYF. In nucleotides, the CDR3 is TGTGCCAGCAGTTCTCGAAACAGAGCCACAGATACGCAGTATTTT.

In the case of this clone: Germline is not matched at one junction end, which may reflect a read error. The chain uses TRBV25-1 and TRBJ1-1; perhaps TRBD1 as D (6 bases). CDR1 and CDR2 from the germline V gene are MGHDK and SYGVNS. The CDR3 has 14 amino acids. CDR3: CASSAFTGNAEAFF. The DNA for the CDR3 is TGTGCCAGCAGTGCTTTCACAGGGAACGCTGAAGCTTTCTTT.

J is TRBJ2-1 and V is TRBV7-9; D is ambiguous. This CDR3 spans 11 amino acids. Germline CDR1 reads SEHNR; CDR2 reads FQNEAQ (reference sequence). The germline V and J ends were trimmed by 7 bases and 4 bases, with 5 bases remaining between them. The CDR3 DNA follows: TGTGCCAGCAACTTGTACAATGAGCAGTTCTTC. It translates to CASNLYNEQFF.

The J gene is TRBJ2-5, the V gene TRBV5-4; D may be TRBD1 or TRBD2 (5 bases each). The CDR3 runs 13 residues. Germline assignment: CDR1 SGHNT and CDR2 YYREEE (reference sequence). V was cut by 4 bases and J by 5 bases, with 12 bases left in between. CDR3 amino acids: CASSPGTGETQYF. CDR3 bases: TGTGCCAGCAGCCCCGGGACGGGGGAGACCCAGTACTTC.

In regard to this clone: The junction differs from germline at one of its ends, possibly a read error. As DNA, the CDR3 is TGCAGTGCTAGTTGGTTGAGTCGGGCGATCTTC. Translating gives CSASWLSRAIF. The J gene is TRBJ2-1, the V gene TRBV20-1; D not resolved. The CDR3 loop spans 11 amino acids. Looked up from germline, CDR1 is DFQATT and CDR2 is SNEGSKA (reference sequence).

The rearrangement uses TRBV27 and TRBJ2-5; D call uncertain. The germline V and J ends were trimmed by 2 bases and 3 bases, with 7 bases remaining between them. The CDR3 spans 13 residues. Looked up from germline, CDR1 is MNHEY and CDR2 is SMNVEV (reference sequence). CDR3 nucleotide sequence: TGTGCCAGCAGTTTACAGGCGAAAGAGACCCAGTACTTC. This codes for CASSLQAKETQYF.